Listed here is a single TCR beta chain. The antigen it recognizes is unknown. No qualities accompany the bases; no much larger clone lies one base away. The data were taken from a study of cytomegalovirus exposure and HLA in healthy donors (dated by TCRdb to about 2017). Regarding the study in general: According to an earlier analysis of around 600 of the donors, roughly 180 million T cells yielded roughly 110 million unique TCR beta sequences and approximately 300 Gb of sequence data. An early release that covered some 630 HLA-typed donors contained about 300 gigabases of sequencing data and 80 million or so unique TCR sequences. The genetic ancestry cluster associated with self-reported Caucasian donors included over 65% of the approximately 430 genotyped donors. The aim of the study was to test whether cataloging public T cell receptors could identify signatures of past pathogen exposure. The study used immunosequencing to profile the T cell repertoires of 666 subjects and linked those repertoires to cytomegalovirus serostatus. A separate validation cohort of some 130 different subjects was used in addition to the roughly 620-subject first cohort. To predict cytomegalovirus infection status, the study combined high-throughput TCR immunosequencing, statistical association of individual TCRs with disease status, and machine learning. A later analysis re-analyzed previously published TCR beta repertoires from hundreds of donors and added high-resolution HLA genotyping to study TCR occurrence patterns. In the later analysis, no new phenotypic data were used to find candidate immune exposures; instead, reliance was placed on TCR beta sequences and their occurrence across donors. In an earlier analysis of roughly 540 of the donors, high-throughput TCR beta sequencing was used to judge whether each TCR beta V gene segment behaved as functional or pseudogenic. Alongside the repertoire data, information on donor age, sex, ethnicity and CMV serostatus was compiled. Genome-wide SNP genotypes for about 60% of the roughly 700 donors were used in a later genetic analysis, which treated that subset as a discovery cohort. Every discovery cohort repertoire had been produced on one sequencing platform. Class I and class II HLA loci were covered by the typing at four-digit resolution. Typing coverage varied by locus: about 620-630 donors for A, B, C, DRB1 and DQB1; roughly 520 for DQA1; about 590 for DPA1; under 490 for DPB1. Four to six DR-DQ haplotypes were handled as single units for association and clustering, since linkage in the cohort was strong. On average, 235,054 unique TCR beta nucleotide sequences were sequenced per donor among 300 to 500 genotyped donors of the cohort, with 15% to 20% of those sequences being non-productive.

The cohort was made up of approximately 700 healthy bone marrow donors. At the time of sampling, every cohort member was nominally healthy, though immune exposures that went unrecorded were likely present. The donor tested CMV seronegative, placing the donor among the approximately 360 seronegative members of the cohort. Each donor provided a peripheral blood sample, and peripheral blood mononuclear cells were used for TCR beta sequencing. The Qiagen DNeasy Blood Extraction Kit was used to extract genomic DNA from the blood cell samples. On the study overall, not on this receptor specifically: Across donors, most TCR sequences were observed very rarely, whereas some public TCRs were present in many individuals. When HLA alleles, especially DR and DQ, strongly co-occurred, TCR associations were difficult to assign to individual alleles. In a later analysis, TCR association rates were found to vary across HLA loci, with the most associated TCRs seen for DRB1 alleles and the fewest for HLA-C alleles. Several of the top co-occurrence clusters appeared to be linked to parvovirus B19, influenza, CMV and Epstein-Barr virus, according to a later analysis. A total of fewer than 200 TCR beta chains were listed by the study as associated with cytomegalovirus. A cluster of highly shared sequence variants was judged likely to represent a technical artifact of the sequencing pipeline. In a later analysis, HLA-associated TCR beta chains were found to be more clonally expanded and to have lower generation probabilities than equally common non-associated chains. The presence/absence analyses assumed that sequencing depth was roughly uniform across donors, and that assumption may not be true. A further reported finding was that TCR beta sequences accurately predicted the HLA-A and HLA-B alleles for most subjects in the first cohort. A few of the identified cytomegalovirus-associated TCR beta chains were confirmed in vitro to be specific for cytomegalovirus antigens. Broadly in line with IMGT annotations, most TCR beta V segments showed up in productive rearrangements about 87% or about 30% of the time in an earlier analysis of 450 to 750 of the donors. Because counts were too low, roughly 16 rarely observed V segments, including chromosome 9 orphons, were excluded from the earlier analysis of some 590 of the donors. V-gene and J-gene trimming of TCR beta chains was associated with a missense DCLRE1C variant in a later genetic analysis, and the association was replicated in an independent cohort. In this cohort, only TCR beta chains were sequenced, and detectable features were limited by the absence of alpha or paired-chain data. In a later analysis, over 15,000 TCR beta sequences were associated with specific HLA alleles at a false discovery rate of 0.05. According to the authors, the approach could potentially be generalized to other disease states and immunological phenotypes. The classifier was reported to diagnose cytomegalovirus status with high specificity and sensitivity in both the original and validation cohorts. Linkage disequilibrium might explain the correlated functional status among segregating V segments, but an unknown experimental factor could not be ruled out. Because HLA typing was unavailable for some donors at each locus, only the typed subset was used in association tests. In a later analysis, most CMV-associated TCR beta chains were found to appear HLA-restricted, with HLA associations seemingly driven largely by CMV exposure. According to a later genetic analysis, donors in an Asian-associated ancestry cluster had fewer N-insertions in productive TCRs than the approximately 670-donor mean. For the cohort, immune exposure information was limited to CMV serostatus. The 87-base-pair reads could not distinguish some IMGT-functional V segments, including TRBV6-2 and TRBV6-3, so those segments were excluded.

Library preparation was by the immunoSEQ multiplex PCR assay. For the multiplex PCR, a mixture combining 60 forward primers for TCR Vbeta segments and 13 reverse primers for TCR Jbeta segments was used. Amplification of the CDR3 region of rearranged TCR beta genes was performed with a multiplex PCR assay on genomic DNA. The amplified TCR beta libraries were sequenced on the Illumina HiSeq System as 87-base-pair reads. The paper's processing steps were these. A later analysis tallied some 79 million unique TCR beta chains across the 650 to 750 repertoires, and around 9.9 million of those chains were shared by two or more donors. Raw reads were error-corrected and collapsed into unique sequences with a nearest-neighbor algorithm that merged closely related sequences to remove PCR and sequencing errors. V, D and J gene segments were assigned by aligning CDR3 sequences to IMGT reference sequences. Each retained sequence needed at least a six-nucleotide match to both a V gene segment and a J gene segment. A rearrangement was called productive if the CDR3 had no stop codons and remained in frame with V and J, and every other rearrangement was called non-productive. CDR3 was defined according to IMGT convention as the region running from the second conserved V-encoded cysteine to the conserved J-encoded phenylalanine. The earlier analysis of about 590 of the donors excluded sequences that lacked an unambiguous match to a single V gene segment. An earlier analysis of almost 600 of the donors classified V segments as functional when productive rearrangements were above 56.7% and as segregating when the standard deviation between donors was above 5%. A statistical classification framework was built for diagnosing cytomegalovirus status from the catalog of TCR beta chain sequences. V and J gene assignment, in a later analysis, came from comparing TCR nucleotide sequences with IMGT/GENE-DB human TR gene sequences. A later analysis assigned CDR3 sequences and most-parsimonious VDJ recombination scenarios with the TCRdist pipeline. In a later analysis, each TCR beta chain was defined by its CDR3 amino acid sequence together with its V-gene family, and reads lacking a unique V-gene family were excluded. As a way to deal with suspected cross-contamination and a sequencing artifact, a later analysis dropped more than 500 nucleotide sequences that were highly shared and had low generation probability. In a later analysis, a clonal expansion index was calculated for each public chain from normalized within-repertoire ranks of inferred template counts. A later analysis computed generation probabilities with a VDJ recombination model fitted to out-of-frame rearrangements, and checked the results against IGoR. In a later analysis, hypergeometric tests were used to score TCR-TCR, TCR-HLA and TCR-CMV co-occurrence, with a repertoire-size bias correction applied to TCR pairs. To estimate false discovery rates, a later analysis permuted the HLA or CMV assignments 20 times. In a later analysis, co-occurring TCRs were grouped with DBSCAN, and TCRdist sequence similarity was added when clustering was performed within HLA-allele-positive subsets. For co-occurrence clustering, repertoires with fewer than 30,000 or more than 120,000 public chains were excluded, along with five or six repertoires with anomalous nucleotide sharing. TCRdb took over this immuneACCESS table, retaining in-frame rearrangements with V and J assigned. Such tables are incomplete; in checked studies, under half of the missing clones stem from an unresolved V gene, and the remainder is unexplained. Clone size and V and J calls were adopted from that table, with D and trimming inferred from the DNA. The sample table lists 140,000 to 150,000 clones, about 85% of them with a count of one. Together, the top ten hold about 2.5% of the sample.

Clipping removes 2 bases from V and 5 bases from J, with 12 as the unmatched junction base count. Based on the germline V gene, the CDR1 and CDR2 sequences are MNHNS and SASEGT. The CDR3 has 18 amino acids, counting the end cysteine and phenylalanine. Left in the record is the CDR3 DNA by itself, 54 bases read in frame from the first base. Here the chain combines TRBV6-1 and TRBJ2-1, with TRBD2 matching 10 junction bases. Input material: PBMCs. The TCR originated in a boy between 2 and 10 years old in good health and CMV-seronegative. The CDR3: CASSELFLAGGTNNEQFF. The base sequence is TGTGCCAGCAGTGAATTGTTTTTAGCGGGAGGAACGAACAATGAGCAGTTCTTC.